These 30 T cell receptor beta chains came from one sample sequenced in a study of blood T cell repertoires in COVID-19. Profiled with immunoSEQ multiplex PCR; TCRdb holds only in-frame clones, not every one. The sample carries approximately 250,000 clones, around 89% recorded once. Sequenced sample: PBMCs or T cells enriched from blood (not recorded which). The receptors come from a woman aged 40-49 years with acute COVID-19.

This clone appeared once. The CDR3 sequence: CASLRAEGNIQYF. The DNA for the CDR3 is TGTGCCAGTCTCAGGGCCGAAGGAAACATTCAGTACTTC. This chain joins TRBV19 and TRBJ2-4; D might be TRBD1 (5 bases). Germline CDR1 is LNHDA and CDR2 is SQIVND (reference sequence). V was pared by 8 bases and J by 6 bases, with 14 bases between. CDR3 size: 13 residues.

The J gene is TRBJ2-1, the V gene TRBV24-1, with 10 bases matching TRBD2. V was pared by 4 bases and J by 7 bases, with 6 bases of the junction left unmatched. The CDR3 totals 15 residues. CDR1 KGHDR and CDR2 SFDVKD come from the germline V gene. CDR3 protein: CATSDASGSGNEQFF. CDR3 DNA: TGTGCCACCAGTGACGCTAGCGGGAGCGGTAATGAGCAGTTCTTC.

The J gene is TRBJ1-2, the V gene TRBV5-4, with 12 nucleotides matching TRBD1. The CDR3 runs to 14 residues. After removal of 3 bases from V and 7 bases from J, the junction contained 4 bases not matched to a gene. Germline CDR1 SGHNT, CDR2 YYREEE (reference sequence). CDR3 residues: CASSSGQGAPGYTF. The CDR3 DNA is TGTGCCAGCAGCTCGGGACAGGGGGCGCCTGGCTACACCTTC.

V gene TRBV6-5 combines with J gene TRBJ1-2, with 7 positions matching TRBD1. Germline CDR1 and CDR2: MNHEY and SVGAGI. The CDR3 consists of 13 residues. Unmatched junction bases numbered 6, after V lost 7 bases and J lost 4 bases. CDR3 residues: CASITGTAYGYTF. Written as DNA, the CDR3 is TGTGCCAGCATCACCGGGACAGCCTATGGCTACACCTTC.

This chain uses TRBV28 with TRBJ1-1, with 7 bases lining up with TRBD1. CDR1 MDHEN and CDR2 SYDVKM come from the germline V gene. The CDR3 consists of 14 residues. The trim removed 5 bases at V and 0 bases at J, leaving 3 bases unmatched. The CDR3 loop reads CASSETGLNTEAFF. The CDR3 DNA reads TGTGCCAGCAGTGAGACAGGGCTGAACACTGAAGCTTTCTTT.

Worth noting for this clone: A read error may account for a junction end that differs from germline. The chain's CDR3 is CASSKEGTGVHEQFF. Written as DNA, the CDR3 is TGTGCTAGCAGCAAAGAAGGGACAGGGGTGCATGAGCAGTTCTTC. This chain joins TRBV7-7 and TRBJ2-1; TRBD1 agrees at 10 bases. Germline loops: CDR1 SSHAT, CDR2 FNYEAQ (reference sequence). The CDR3 loop spans 15 amino acids.

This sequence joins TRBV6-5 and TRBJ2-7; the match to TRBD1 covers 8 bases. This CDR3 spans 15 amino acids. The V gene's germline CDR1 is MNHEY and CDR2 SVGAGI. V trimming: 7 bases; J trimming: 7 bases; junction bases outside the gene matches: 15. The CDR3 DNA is TGTGCCAGCAAGACACCGGGACAGGAGAAGGATGAGCAGTACTTC. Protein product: CASKTPGQEKDEQYF.

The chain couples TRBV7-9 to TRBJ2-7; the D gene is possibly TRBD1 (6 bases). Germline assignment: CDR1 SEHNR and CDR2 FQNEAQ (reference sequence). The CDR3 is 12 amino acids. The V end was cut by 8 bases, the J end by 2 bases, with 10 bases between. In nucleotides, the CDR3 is TGTGCCAGCGGGGACACTACCTACGAGCAGTACTTC. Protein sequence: CASGDTTYEQYF.

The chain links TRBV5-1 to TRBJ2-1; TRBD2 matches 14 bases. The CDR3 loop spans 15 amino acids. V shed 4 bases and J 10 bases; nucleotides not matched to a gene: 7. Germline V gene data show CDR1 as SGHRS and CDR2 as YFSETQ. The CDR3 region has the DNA TGCGCCAGCAGCCCACCGGGACTAGCGGGAGAGGAGCAGTTCTTC. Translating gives CASSPPGLAGEEQFF.

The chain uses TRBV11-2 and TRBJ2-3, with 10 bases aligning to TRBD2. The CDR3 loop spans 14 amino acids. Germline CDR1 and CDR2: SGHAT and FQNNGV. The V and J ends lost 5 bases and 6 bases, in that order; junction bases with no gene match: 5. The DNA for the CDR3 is TGTGCCAGCAGCCTAGCGGGAGTGTCCGATACGCAGTATTTT. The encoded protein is CASSLAGVSDTQYF.

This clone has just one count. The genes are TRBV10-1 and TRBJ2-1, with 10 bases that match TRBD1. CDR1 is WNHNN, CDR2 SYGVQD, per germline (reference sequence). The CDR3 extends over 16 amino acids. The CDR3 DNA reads TGCGACCCGTGGACAGGGGGTATTAGGGGGCACAATGAGCAGTTCTTC. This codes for CDPWTGGIRGHNEQFF.

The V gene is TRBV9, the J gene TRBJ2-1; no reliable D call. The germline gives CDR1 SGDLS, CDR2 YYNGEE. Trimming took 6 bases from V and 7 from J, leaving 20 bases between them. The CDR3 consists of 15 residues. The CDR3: CASTSSLLARNEQFF. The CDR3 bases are TGTGCCAGCACCTCAAGCCTTCTTGCTAGGAATGAGCAGTTCTTC.

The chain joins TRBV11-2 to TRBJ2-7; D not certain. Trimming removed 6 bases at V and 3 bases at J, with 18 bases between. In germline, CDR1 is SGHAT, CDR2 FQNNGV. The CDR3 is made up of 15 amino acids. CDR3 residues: CASSLIPVLVYEQYF. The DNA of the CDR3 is TGTGCCAGCAGTCTGATACCGGTCTTGGTCTACGAGCAGTACTTC.

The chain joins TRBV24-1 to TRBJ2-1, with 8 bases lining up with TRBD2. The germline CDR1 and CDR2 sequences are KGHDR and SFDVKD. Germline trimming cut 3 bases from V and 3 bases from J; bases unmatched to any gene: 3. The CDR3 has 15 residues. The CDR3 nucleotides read TGTGCCACCAGTGATGTAAGCGGGAGCTACAATGAGCAGTTCTTC. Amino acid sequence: CATSDVSGSYNEQFF.

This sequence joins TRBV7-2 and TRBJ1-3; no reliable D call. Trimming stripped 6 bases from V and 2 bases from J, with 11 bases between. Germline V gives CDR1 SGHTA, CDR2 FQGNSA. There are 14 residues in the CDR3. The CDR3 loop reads CASSRRGAGNTIYF. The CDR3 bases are TGTGCCAGCAGTCGCCGGGGAGCTGGAAACACCATATATTTT.

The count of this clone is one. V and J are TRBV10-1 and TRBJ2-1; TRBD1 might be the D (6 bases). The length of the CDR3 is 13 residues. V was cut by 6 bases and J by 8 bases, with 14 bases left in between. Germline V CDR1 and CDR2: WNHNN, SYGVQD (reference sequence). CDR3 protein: CASRRTGKDEQFF. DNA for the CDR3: TGCGCCAGCAGGCGTACAGGGAAGGATGAGCAGTTCTTC.

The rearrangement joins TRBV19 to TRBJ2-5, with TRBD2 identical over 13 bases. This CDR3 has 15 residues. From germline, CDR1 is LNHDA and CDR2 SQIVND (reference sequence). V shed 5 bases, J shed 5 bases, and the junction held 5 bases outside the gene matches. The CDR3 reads CASSLLAGGVETQYF. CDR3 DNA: TGTGCCAGTAGTTTACTAGCGGGAGGGGTGGAGACCCAGTACTTC.

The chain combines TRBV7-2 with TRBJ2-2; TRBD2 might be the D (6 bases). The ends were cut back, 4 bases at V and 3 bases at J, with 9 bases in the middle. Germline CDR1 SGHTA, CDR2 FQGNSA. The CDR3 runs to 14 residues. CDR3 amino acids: CASSSGTYTGELFF. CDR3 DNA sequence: TGTGCCAGCAGCTCCGGGACTTACACCGGGGAGCTGTTTTTT.

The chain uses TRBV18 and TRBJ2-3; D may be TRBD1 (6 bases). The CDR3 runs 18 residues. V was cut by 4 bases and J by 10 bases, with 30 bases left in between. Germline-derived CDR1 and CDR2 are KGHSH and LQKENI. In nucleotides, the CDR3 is TGTGCCAGCTCACAGGATTTTTCAGGGGCCACCATGAGAATCTCGCAGTATTTT. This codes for CASSQDFSGATMRISQYF.

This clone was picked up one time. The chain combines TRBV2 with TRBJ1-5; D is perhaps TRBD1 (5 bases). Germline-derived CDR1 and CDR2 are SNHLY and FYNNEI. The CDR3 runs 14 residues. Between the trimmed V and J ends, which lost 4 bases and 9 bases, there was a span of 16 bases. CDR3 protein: CASSGARSQGPQHF. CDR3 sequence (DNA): TGTGCCAGCAGTGGAGCCCGGAGCCAGGGGCCCCAGCATTTT.

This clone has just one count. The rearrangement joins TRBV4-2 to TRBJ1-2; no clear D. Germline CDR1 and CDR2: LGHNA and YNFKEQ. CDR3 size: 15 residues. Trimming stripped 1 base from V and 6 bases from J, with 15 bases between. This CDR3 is CASSQVAGSPDGYTF. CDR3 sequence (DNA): TGTGCCAGCAGCCAAGTGGCAGGCTCCCCAGATGGCTACACCTTC.

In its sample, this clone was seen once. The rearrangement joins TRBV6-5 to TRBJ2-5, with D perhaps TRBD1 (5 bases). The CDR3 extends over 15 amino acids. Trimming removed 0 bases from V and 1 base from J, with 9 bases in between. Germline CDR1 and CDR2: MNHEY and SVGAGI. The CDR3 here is CASSYSQGTQETQYF. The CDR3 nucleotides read TGTGCCAGCAGTTACTCGCAGGGTACCCAAGAGACCCAGTACTTC.

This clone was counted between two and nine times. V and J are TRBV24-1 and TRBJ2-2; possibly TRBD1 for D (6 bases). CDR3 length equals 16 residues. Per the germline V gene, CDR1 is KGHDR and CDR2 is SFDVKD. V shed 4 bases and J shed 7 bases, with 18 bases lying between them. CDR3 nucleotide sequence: TGTGCCACCAGTGACCCCTCCCTACAGGGTTACGGGGAGCTGTTTTTT. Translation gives CATSDPSLQGYGELFF.

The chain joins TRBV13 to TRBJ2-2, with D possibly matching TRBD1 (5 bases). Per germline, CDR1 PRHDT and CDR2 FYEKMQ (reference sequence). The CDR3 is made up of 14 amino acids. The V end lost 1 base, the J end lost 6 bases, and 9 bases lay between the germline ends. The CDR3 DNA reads TGTGCCAGCAGCTTAGTAGGGGTCCCCGGGGAGCTGTTTTTT. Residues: CASSLVGVPGELFF.

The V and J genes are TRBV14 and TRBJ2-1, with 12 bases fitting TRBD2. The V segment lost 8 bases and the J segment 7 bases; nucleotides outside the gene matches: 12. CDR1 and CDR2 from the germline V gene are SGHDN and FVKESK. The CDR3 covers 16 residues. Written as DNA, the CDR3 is TGTGCCAGCTCCATTGGGGGACTAGCGGGCCCGAATGAGCAGTTCTTC. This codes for CASSIGGLAGPNEQFF.

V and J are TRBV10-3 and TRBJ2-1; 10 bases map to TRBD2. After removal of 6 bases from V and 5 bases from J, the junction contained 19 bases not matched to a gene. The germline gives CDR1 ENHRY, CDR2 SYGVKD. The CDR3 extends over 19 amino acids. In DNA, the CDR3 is TGTGCCATCAGCCCCCGGACCGGTACCGGGACTAGCGTGAACAATGAGCAGTTCTTC. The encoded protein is CAISPRTGTGTSVNNEQFF.

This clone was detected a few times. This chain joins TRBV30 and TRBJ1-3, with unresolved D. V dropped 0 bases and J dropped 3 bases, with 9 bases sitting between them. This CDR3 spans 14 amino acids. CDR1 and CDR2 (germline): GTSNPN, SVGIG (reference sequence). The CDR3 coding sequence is TGTGCCTGGAGTGTCTCTCAGTTTGGAAACACCATATATTTT. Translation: CAWSVSQFGNTIYF.

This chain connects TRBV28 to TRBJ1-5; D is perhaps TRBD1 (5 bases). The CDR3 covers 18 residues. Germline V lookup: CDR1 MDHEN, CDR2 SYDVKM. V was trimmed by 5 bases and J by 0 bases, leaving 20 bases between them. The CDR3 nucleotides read TGTGCCAGCAGTGTCCCCTTGAACTCCAGGGTTAGCAATCAGCCCCAGCATTTT. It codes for CASSVPLNSRVSNQPQHF.

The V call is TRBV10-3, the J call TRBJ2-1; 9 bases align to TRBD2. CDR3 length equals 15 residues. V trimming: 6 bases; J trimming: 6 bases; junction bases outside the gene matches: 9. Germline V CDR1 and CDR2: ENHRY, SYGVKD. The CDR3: CAISPRGGRGNEQFF. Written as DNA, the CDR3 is TGTGCCATCAGCCCTCGGGGCGGGAGGGGCAATGAGCAGTTCTTC.

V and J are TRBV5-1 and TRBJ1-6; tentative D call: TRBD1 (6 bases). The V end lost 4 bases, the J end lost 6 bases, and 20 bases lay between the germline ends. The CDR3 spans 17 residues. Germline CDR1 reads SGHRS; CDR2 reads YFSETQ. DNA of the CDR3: TGCGCCAGCAGCATCCGTCCCGATCTGGGGGCTAATTCACCCCTCCACTTT. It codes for CASSIRPDLGANSPLHF.